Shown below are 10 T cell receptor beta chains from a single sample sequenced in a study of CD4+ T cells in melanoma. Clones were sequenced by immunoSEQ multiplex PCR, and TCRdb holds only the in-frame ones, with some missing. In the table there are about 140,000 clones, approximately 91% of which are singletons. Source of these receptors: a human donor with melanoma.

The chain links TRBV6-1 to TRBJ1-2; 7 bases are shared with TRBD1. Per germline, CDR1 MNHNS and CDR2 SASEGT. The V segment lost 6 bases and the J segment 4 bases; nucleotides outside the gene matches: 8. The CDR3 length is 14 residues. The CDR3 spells CASRTGLDFYGYTF. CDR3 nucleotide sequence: TGTGCCAGCAGGACAGGGCTAGATTTCTATGGCTACACCTTC.

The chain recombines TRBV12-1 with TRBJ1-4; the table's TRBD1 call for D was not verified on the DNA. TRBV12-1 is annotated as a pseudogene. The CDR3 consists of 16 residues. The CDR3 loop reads CASSQPRQGPNEKLFF. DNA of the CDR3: TGTGCCAGCAGCCAGCCCAGACAGGGGCCTAATGAAAAACTGTTTTTT.

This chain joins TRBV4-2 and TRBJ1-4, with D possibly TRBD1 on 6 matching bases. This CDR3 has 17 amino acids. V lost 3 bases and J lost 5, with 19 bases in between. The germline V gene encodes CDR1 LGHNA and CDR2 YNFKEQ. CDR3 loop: CASSHLRGGRENEKLFF. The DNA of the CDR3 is TGTGCCAGCAGCCACCTACGCGGGGGCCGCGAGAATGAAAAACTGTTTTTT.

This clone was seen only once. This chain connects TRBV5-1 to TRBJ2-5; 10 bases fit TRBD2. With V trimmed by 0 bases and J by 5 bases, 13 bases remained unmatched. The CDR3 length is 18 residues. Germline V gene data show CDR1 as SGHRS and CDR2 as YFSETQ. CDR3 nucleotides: TGCGCCAGCAGCTTGGGGCGCGCTAGCGGGGGCCGAGGGGAGACCCAGTACTTC. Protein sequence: CASSLGRASGGRGETQYF.

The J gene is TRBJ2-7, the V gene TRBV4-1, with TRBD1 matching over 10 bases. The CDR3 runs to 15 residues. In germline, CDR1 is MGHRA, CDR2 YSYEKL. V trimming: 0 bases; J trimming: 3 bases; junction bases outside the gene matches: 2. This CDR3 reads CASSQERTGGYEQYF. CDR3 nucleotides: TGCGCCAGCAGCCAAGAGAGGACAGGGGGCTACGAGCAGTACTTC.

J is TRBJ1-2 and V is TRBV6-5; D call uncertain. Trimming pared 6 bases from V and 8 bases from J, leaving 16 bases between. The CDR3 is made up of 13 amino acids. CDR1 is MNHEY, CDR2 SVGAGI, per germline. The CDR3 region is CASRPKRQAGYTF. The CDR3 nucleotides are TGTGCCAGCAGGCCAAAAAGGCAGGCGGGCTACACCTTC.

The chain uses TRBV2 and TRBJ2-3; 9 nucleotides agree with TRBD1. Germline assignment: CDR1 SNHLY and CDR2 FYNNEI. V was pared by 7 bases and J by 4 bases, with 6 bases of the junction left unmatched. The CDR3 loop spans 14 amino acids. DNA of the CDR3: TGTGCCAGCACGGGGGACAGGGTATCAGATACGCAGTATTTT. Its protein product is CASTGDRVSDTQYF.

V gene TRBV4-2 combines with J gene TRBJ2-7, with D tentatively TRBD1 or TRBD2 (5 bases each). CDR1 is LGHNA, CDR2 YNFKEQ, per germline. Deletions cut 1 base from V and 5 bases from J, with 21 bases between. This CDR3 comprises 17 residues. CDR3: CASSQGEGTLPPHEQYF. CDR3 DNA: TGTGCCAGCAGCCAAGGCGAGGGGACGTTGCCCCCCCACGAGCAGTACTTC.

CDR3 sequence: CASRALAGGTREQFF. The CDR3 region has the DNA TGTGCCAGCAGAGCCCTAGCGGGGGGGACCCGGGAGCAGTTCTTC. The gene calls are TRBV6-1 and TRBJ2-1; the match to TRBD2 covers 12 bases. CDR3 length: 15 amino acids. V shed 6 bases, J shed 10 bases, and the junction held 10 bases outside the gene matches. Per the germline V gene, CDR1 is MNHNS and CDR2 is SASEGT.

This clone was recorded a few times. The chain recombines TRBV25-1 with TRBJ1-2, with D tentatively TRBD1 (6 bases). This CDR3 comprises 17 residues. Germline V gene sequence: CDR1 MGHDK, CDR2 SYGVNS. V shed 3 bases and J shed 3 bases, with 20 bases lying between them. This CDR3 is CASSDGRGQAAHYGYTF. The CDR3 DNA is TGTGCCAGCAGTGACGGGCGGGGGCAGGCAGCGCACTATGGCTACACCTTC.